The clone carrying this T cell receptor beta chain was counted between two and nine times. The sample comes from a study of human T cells and chemical hapten exposure. Study-wide context: 2% DPC applied to a roughly 2 cm by roughly 2 cm arm area sensitized donors. Across its 20 to 25 weeks, the study gave patients weekly diphenylcyclopropenone doses to the scalp. Patch tests applied 0.01% DPC to the upper back, read at 6 days.

This sample's time point: patch test 3, about 24 weeks after DPC sensitization. Treatment: therapeutic diphenylcyclopropenone sensitization with weekly scalp DPC. What the library attached to individual cDNA molecules were unique molecular identifiers. TCRdb re-derived calls from the RACE reads in MiXCR, one entry per CDR3 protein. The table has tens of thousands of distinct CDR3 sequences, 9.5% to 15% seen once; the top ten hold 2% to 3%. The receptor's source is a man aged 25-45 years with alopecia areata. Some clones in this sample may be carry-over from other donors' samples. The material was whole blood, obtained in connection with sensitization to the hapten diphenylcyclopropenone (DPC).

CDR3 region: CSVEDQDKYGYTF. The CDR3 region has the DNA TGCAGCGTTGAAGATCAGGACAAATATGGCTACACCTTC. The chain employs TRBV29-1 and TRBJ1-2; D is possibly TRBD1 (5 bases). The V gene's germline CDR1 is SQVTM and CDR2 ANQGSEA. V was shortened by 0 bases and J by 5 bases, with 10 bases between the two germline ends. This CDR3 is built from 13 residues.